Below, 27 T cell receptor beta chains from the same sample are listed, as sequenced in a study of STAT5B mutations in CD4+ large granular lymphocyte leukemia. The table came from immunoSEQ multiplex PCR; TCRdb's copy has only in-frame clones and leaves some out. The table lists around 31,000 clones, about 76% of them singletons. Source material: CD4+ T cells from blood buffy coats. These receptors were collected from a human donor in good health.

V and J are TRBV2 and TRBJ2-6; D is uncertain. The CDR3 is made up of 16 amino acids. The germline V gene encodes CDR1 SNHLY and CDR2 FYNNEI. The V end was cut by 0 bases, the J end by 0 bases, with 6 bases between. CDR3 in amino acids: CASSEASISGANVLTF. In DNA form, the CDR3 reads TGTGCCAGCAGTGAAGCCTCAATCTCTGGGGCCAACGTCCTGACTTTC.

The chain is built from TRBV7-2 and TRBJ1-5; TRBD1 matches 9 bases. The CDR3 has 14 residues. V gave up 6 bases and J gave up 3 bases; unmatched junction bases: 3. CDR1 is SGHTA, CDR2 FQGNSA, per germline. CDR3 loop: CASSRDRDNQPQHF. In nucleotides, the CDR3 is TGTGCCAGCAGTAGGGACAGGGACAATCAGCCCCAGCATTTT.

The V gene is TRBV4-3, the J gene TRBJ1-4; 11 bases line up with TRBD1. V lost 4 bases and J lost 8; bases outside the gene matches: 12. CDR1 is LGHNA, CDR2 YSLEER, per germline. CDR3 length: 17 residues. The CDR3 here is CASSRGVPGTGGEKLFF. The CDR3 DNA sequence: TGCGCCAGCAGCCGGGGAGTCCCAGGGACAGGGGGGGAAAAACTGTTTTTT.

The rearrangement links TRBV6-4 to TRBJ2-5; weak D call: TRBD1 (5 bases). The CDR3 loop spans 20 amino acids. Germline values: CDR1 MRHNA, CDR2 SNTAGT. Deletions cut 2 bases from V and 3 bases from J, with 28 bases between. The CDR3 DNA is TGTGCCAGCAGTGACAGATACCTTGGTTCGGACACCTCGACTGAAGAGACCCAGTACTTC. This encodes CASSDRYLGSDTSTEETQYF.

This clone was detected only once. This sequence joins TRBV5-1 and TRBJ2-1, with 7 bases aligning to TRBD1. Losses at the gene ends were 4 bases for V and 3 bases for J; bases not matched to a gene: 7. Germline CDR1 reads SGHRS; CDR2 reads YFSETQ. This CDR3 is 15 amino acids long. CDR3 sequence: CASSVGQAHYNEQFF. The CDR3 region has the DNA TGCGCCAGCAGCGTAGGACAGGCACACTACAATGAGCAGTTCTTC.

The CDR3: CASSTGVVTEAFF. The CDR3 DNA reads TGCGCCAGCAGTACAGGGGTGGTAACTGAAGCTTTCTTT. V and J are TRBV5-1 and TRBJ1-1, with 7 bases identical to TRBD1. This CDR3 has 13 residues. Losses at the gene ends were 5 bases for V and 5 bases for J; bases not matched to a gene: 6. The germline V gene encodes CDR1 SGHRS and CDR2 YFSETQ.

The chain links TRBV5-5 to TRBJ2-5; D is possibly TRBD1 (6 bases). CDR1 and CDR2 (germline): SGHKS, YYEKEE (reference sequence). V lost 2 bases and J lost 2, with 10 bases in between. The CDR3 runs 14 residues. The CDR3 loop is CASSLQGQQETQYF. For the CDR3, the DNA is TGTGCCAGCAGCTTACAGGGCCAACAAGAGACCCAGTACTTC.

This clone was observed a handful of times. The genes are TRBV7-8 and TRBJ2-7, with D unresolved. Trimming stripped 2 bases from V and 4 bases from J, with 6 bases between. The CDR3 spans 12 residues. Per the germline V gene, CDR1 is SGHVS and CDR2 is FQNEAQ. CDR3 DNA sequence: TGTGCCAGCAGCTTATCCCAATACGAGCAGTACTTC. Its protein product is CASSLSQYEQYF. Full variable domain (remainder filled in from reference TRBV7-8 and TRBJ2-7): GAGVSQSPRYKVAKRGQDVALRCDPISGHVSLFWYQQALGQGPEFLTYFQNEAQLDKSGLPSDRFFAERPEGSVSTLKIQRTQQEDSAVYLCASSLSQYEQYFGPGTRLTVT.

The CDR3 DNA reads TGCGCCAGCAGCTTGGCCTGGCGGGCTGGGGCCAACGTCCTGACTTTC. Translated, it gives CASSLAWRAGANVLTF. The chain combines TRBV5-1 with TRBJ2-6; D perhaps matches TRBD2 (5 bases). Germline V CDR1 and CDR2: SGHRS, YFSETQ. V lost 0 bases to trimming and J lost 2 bases, with 9 bases between them. The CDR3 covers 16 residues.

The chain uses TRBV7-2 and TRBJ2-3; D is possibly TRBD1 (6 bases). Germline-derived CDR1 and CDR2 are SGHTA and FQGNSA. The V end was cut by 0 bases, the J end by 0 bases, with 7 bases between. This CDR3 contains 15 residues. The CDR3 nucleotides read TGTGCCAGCAGCTTAGCCGGACAGAGCACAGATACGCAGTATTTT. It encodes CASSLAGQSTDTQYF.

The J gene is TRBJ1-4, the V gene TRBV2; the match to TRBD1 covers 7 bases. This CDR3 has 15 residues. Trimming at V came to 4 bases and at J to 4 bases, leaving 6 bases not matched to a gene. Germline values: CDR1 SNHLY, CDR2 FYNNEI. Here the CDR3 DNA reads TGTGCCAGCAGTGTGGGACAGACATTTAATGAAAAACTGTTTTTT. This encodes CASSVGQTFNEKLFF.

This clone was detected a few times. The rearrangement uses TRBV6-1 and TRBJ1-1; D is uncertain. This CDR3 spans 11 amino acids. The germline V and J ends were trimmed by 5 bases and 10 bases, with 11 bases remaining between them. CDR1 MNHNS and CDR2 SASEGT come from the germline V gene. CDR3 nucleotides: TGTGCCAGCAGTCGGAATTTTAGAGCTTTCTTT. It specifies CASSRNFRAFF.

CDR3 nucleotides: TGTGCCAGCAGTGGGAGGGGGGGAAACACTGAAGCTTTCTTT. This translates into CASSGRGGNTEAFF. The rearrangement uses TRBV6-1 and TRBJ1-1, with a tentative D call TRBD1 (6 bases). The CDR3 is 14 residues long. CDR1 MNHNS and CDR2 SASEGT come from the germline V gene. Trimming took 4 bases from V and 2 from J, leaving 11 bases between them.

The J gene is TRBJ2-7, the V gene TRBV5-1, with a weak D call TRBD2 (5 bases). Germline CDR1 reads SGHRS; CDR2 reads YFSETQ. V lost 0 bases, J lost 3 bases, and 7 bases lay in between. This CDR3 region has 13 residues. The CDR3 DNA follows: TGCGCCAGCAGCTTGGCCCGGGGCTACGAGCAGTACGTC. It encodes CASSLARGYEQYV.

This clone showed up just once. V gene TRBV7-2 combines with J gene TRBJ1-4; no clear D gene. The germline V and J ends were trimmed by 7 bases and 5 bases, with 14 bases remaining between them. This CDR3 is built from 14 residues. The germline gives CDR1 SGHTA, CDR2 FQGNSA. The CDR3 loop reads CASMAFPLNEKLFF. The CDR3 coding sequence is TGTGCCAGCATGGCTTTTCCATTAAATGAAAAACTGTTTTTT.

CDR3 DNA: TGTGCCAGCAGCCCTGGGACAGGGCCAGGGGCCAACGTCCTGACTTTC. Translating it yields CASSPGTGPGANVLTF. The rearrangement joins TRBV7-8 to TRBJ2-6; 9 positions match TRBD1. The V and J ends lost 5 bases and 4 bases, in that order; junction bases with no gene match: 6. CDR3 size: 16 residues. The germline CDR1 and CDR2 sequences are SGHVS and FQNEAQ.

V is TRBV5-1 and J is TRBJ2-1, with TRBD1 as a possible D gene (6 bases). The ends were cut back, 5 bases at V and 7 bases at J, with 16 bases in the middle. Per germline, CDR1 SGHRS and CDR2 YFSETQ. This CDR3 has 14 amino acids. CDR3 sequence (DNA): TGCGCCAGCAGGCAGGGGCAAGTAATTAATGAGCAGTTCTTC. Protein sequence: CASRQGQVINEQFF.

The CDR3 DNA reads as TGTGCCAGCAGTAGGACAGTGGGTGAAAAACTGTTTTTT. It specifies CASSRTVGEKLFF. The chain links TRBV28 to TRBJ1-4, with TRBD1 as a possible D gene (6 bases). Germline CDR1 is MDHEN and CDR2 is SYDVKM. The CDR3 extends over 13 amino acids. Trimming removed 5 bases from V and 7 bases from J, with 11 bases in between.

This chain uses TRBV28 with TRBJ1-2; 10 bases are a match to TRBD1. Germline trimming cut 7 bases from V and 7 bases from J; bases unmatched to any gene: 12. The CDR3 consists of 15 residues. CDR1 is MDHEN, CDR2 SYDVKM, per germline. CDR3: CASNRDRGLLSGYTF. The CDR3 DNA reads as TGTGCCAGCAACAGGGACAGGGGCCTCCTTAGTGGCTACACCTTC.

V and J are TRBV5-6 and TRBJ1-5; D might be TRBD1 (6 bases). The V gene lost 4 bases and the J gene lost 3 bases, with 11 bases spanning the gap. CDR1 is SGHDT, CDR2 YYEEEE, per germline. CDR3 length equals 14 residues. CDR3 sequence: CASSVTGFNQPQHF. CDR3 coding DNA: TGTGCCAGCAGCGTAACAGGGTTCAATCAGCCCCAGCATTTT.

V and J are TRBV2 and TRBJ1-1; no definite D call. Deletions cut 8 bases from V and 4 bases from J, with 14 bases between. This CDR3 spans 13 amino acids. Germline CDR1 is SNHLY and CDR2 is FYNNEI. The DNA of the CDR3 is TGTGCCAGCGGCCAGGTCATGGGCACTGAAGCTTTCTTT. Translating gives CASGQVMGTEAFF.

This chain connects TRBV19 to TRBJ1-1; D is possibly TRBD1 (6 bases). Trimming left V 5 bases short and J 8 bases short, with 21 bases between. The germline CDR1 and CDR2 sequences are LNHDA and SQIVND (reference sequence). This CDR3 has 15 amino acids. CDR3 sequence: CASSAGQLMMVEAFF. The CDR3 region has the DNA TGTGCCAGTAGTGCAGGACAGCTTATGATGGTAGAAGCTTTCTTT.

The chain joins TRBV10-2 to TRBJ2-6; 8 bases agree with TRBD2. The germline V gene has CDR1 WSHSY and CDR2 SAAADI. The trim removed 7 bases at V and 0 bases at J, leaving 11 bases unmatched. CDR3 length: 18 residues. The CDR3 coding sequence is TGCGCCAGCAATTCGGGAGGGGTTTTTCGCTCTGGGGCCAACGTCCTGACTTTC. It is translated as CASNSGGVFRSGANVLTF.

This rearrangement joins TRBV20-1 to TRBJ1-1; D unresolved. V lost 3 bases and J 10 bases, leaving 9 bases between the germline ends. Germline loops: CDR1 DFQATT, CDR2 SNEGSKA (reference sequence). The CDR3 is 10 residues long. DNA of the CDR3: TGCAGTGCTAGTGACGAGGGAGCTTTCTTT. It is translated as CSASDEGAFF.

The chain is built from TRBV27 and TRBJ2-7; a possible D gene is TRBD1 (6 bases). Trimming removed 6 bases at V and 2 bases at J, with 20 bases between. The CDR3 sequence is 16 residues long. The germline V gene has CDR1 MNHEY and CDR2 SMNVEV (reference sequence). CDR3 amino acids: CASRFGDYRAPYEQYV. As DNA, the CDR3 is TGTGCCAGCAGGTTTGGGGATTACAGGGCCCCCTACGAGCAGTACGTC.

The rearrangement uses TRBV6-1 and TRBJ1-1; possible D gene TRBD1, 6 bases. The CDR3 length is 13 residues. Germline CDR1 is MNHNS and CDR2 is SASEGT. V lost 2 bases to trimming and J lost 9 bases, with 13 bases between them. The CDR3 DNA is TGTGCCAGCAGTGAAAGGGGGGGGCCCCAAGCTTTCTTT. This codes for CASSERGGPQAFF.

The genes are TRBV4-1 and TRBJ1-2; D ambiguous. The germline CDR1 and CDR2 sequences are MGHRA and YSYEKL. V lost 1 base, J lost 8 bases, and 14 bases lay in between. The CDR3 consists of 14 residues. Written as DNA, the CDR3 is TGCGCCAGCAGCCAAGTCGGGCGCCGGGAAGGCTACACCTTC. It is translated as CASSQVGRREGYTF.